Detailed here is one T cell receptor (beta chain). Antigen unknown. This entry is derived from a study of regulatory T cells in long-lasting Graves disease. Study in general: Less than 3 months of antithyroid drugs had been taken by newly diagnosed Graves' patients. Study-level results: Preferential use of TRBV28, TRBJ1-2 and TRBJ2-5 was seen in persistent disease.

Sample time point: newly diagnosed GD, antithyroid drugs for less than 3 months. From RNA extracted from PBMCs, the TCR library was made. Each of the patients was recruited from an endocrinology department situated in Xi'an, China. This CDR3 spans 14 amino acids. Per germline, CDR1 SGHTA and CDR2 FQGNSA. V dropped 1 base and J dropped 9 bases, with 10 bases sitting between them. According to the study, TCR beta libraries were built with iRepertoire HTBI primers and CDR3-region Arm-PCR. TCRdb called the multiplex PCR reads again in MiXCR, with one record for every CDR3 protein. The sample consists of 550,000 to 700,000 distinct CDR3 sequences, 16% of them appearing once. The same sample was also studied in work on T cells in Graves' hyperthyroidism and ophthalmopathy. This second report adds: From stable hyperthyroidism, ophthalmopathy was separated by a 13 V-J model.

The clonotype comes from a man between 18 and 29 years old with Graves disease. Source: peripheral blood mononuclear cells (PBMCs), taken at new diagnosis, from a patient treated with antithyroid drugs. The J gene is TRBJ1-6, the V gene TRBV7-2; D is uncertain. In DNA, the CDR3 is TGTGCCAGCAGCTTAGAAGGCCGTAGTTCACCCCTCCACTTT. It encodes CASSLEGRSSPLHF.